Following are 27 T cell receptor beta chains from one sample sequenced in a study of T cells in Graves' hyperthyroidism and ophthalmopathy. RNA transcripts were the template for amplifying TCR beta CDR3 regions. With the HTBI primer set, the TCR CDR3 went through a first round of RT-PCR. TCRdb passed the multiplex PCR reads through MiXCR, listing each CDR3 protein once. The repertoire has 350,000 to 500,000 distinct CDR3 sequences, around 15% of them found once; the top ten carry 5% to 6.5%. The material sequenced was blood. The receptors originated from a woman younger than 30 with Graves' hyperthyroidism.

This clonotype came up many times. The rearrangement links TRBV4-3 to TRBJ2-7; D remains ambiguous. CDR1 is LGHNA and CDR2 is YSLEER in the germline V gene. The CDR3 runs to 13 residues. The ends were cut back, 2 bases at V and 7 bases at J, with 12 bases in the middle. CDR3 region: CASSQNLIGEQYF. The CDR3 bases are TGCGCCAGCAGCCAAAACCTGATCGGGGAGCAGTACTTC.

The chain joins TRBV5-5 to TRBJ2-7, with 8 bases fitting TRBD2. CDR3 size: 13 residues. The germline gives CDR1 SGHKS, CDR2 YYEKEE (reference sequence). V lost 3 bases to trimming and J lost 5 bases; unmatched junction nucleotides: 4. The CDR3 region has the DNA TGTGCCAGCAGCTGGCAAGCGGGAGACGAGCAGTACTTC. Its protein product is CASSWQAGDEQYF.

This clonotype has just a few counts. The V call is TRBV5-1, the J call TRBJ1-1; no clear D. In germline, CDR1 is SGHRS, CDR2 YFSETQ. V was shortened by 0 bases and J by 0 bases, with 9 bases between the two germline ends. CDR3 length: 15 amino acids. CDR3 sequence: CASSLDGDLNTEAFF. CDR3 DNA: TGCGCCAGCAGCTTGGATGGGGATTTGAACACTGAAGCTTTCTTT.

This clonotype was seen at least ten times. CDR3 protein: CASSEELRTYGYTF. Here the CDR3 DNA reads TGTGCCAGCAGTGAAGAGCTGAGGACCTATGGCTACACCTTC. The rearrangement uses TRBV2 and TRBJ1-2; D ambiguous. This CDR3 comprises 14 residues. Germline V CDR1 and CDR2: SNHLY, FYNNEI. Trimming cost V 1 base and J 4 bases, with 10 bases left between them.

The sample holds many counts of this clonotype. V usage is TRBV20-1 and J usage is TRBJ2-7; D call uncertain. Trimming removed 1 base from V and 2 bases from J, with 9 bases in between. This CDR3 has 13 amino acids. Germline V gene sequence: CDR1 DFQATT, CDR2 SNEGSKA (reference sequence). CDR3 sequence: CSARAVEPYEQYF. DNA for the CDR3: TGCAGTGCTAGAGCGGTTGAACCCTACGAGCAGTACTTC.

This clonotype was observed many times. The rearrangement links TRBV28 to TRBJ1-6; a weak D match, TRBD1 (5 bases). The CDR3 spans 16 residues. V was pared by 6 bases and J by 5 bases, with 17 bases between. Germline V gene data show CDR1 as MDHEN and CDR2 as SYDVKM. The CDR3 here is CASSPIGHLDNSPLHF. CDR3 sequence (DNA): TGTGCCAGCAGCCCTATCGGACACTTGGATAATTCACCCCTCCACTTT.

This clonotype was recorded a few times. The CDR3 sequence: CASSVGRGGGADTQYF. In DNA form, the CDR3 reads TGTGCCAGCAGCGTAGGTCGGGGAGGCGGAGCAGATACGCAGTATTTT. The V gene is TRBV9, the J gene TRBJ2-3; possible D gene TRBD2, 6 bases. This CDR3 region has 16 residues. Germline-derived CDR1 and CDR2 are SGDLS and YYNGEE. V shed 0 bases and J shed 4 bases, with 15 bases lying between them.

There are many counts of this clonotype. The J gene is TRBJ2-7, the V gene TRBV5-1; D tentatively reads TRBD1 or TRBD2 (5 bases each). The CDR3 is 15 residues long. Trimming shortened V by 4 bases and J by 2 bases, and 16 bases separated the two germline ends. The germline V gene encodes CDR1 SGHRS and CDR2 YFSETQ. CDR3 nucleotides: TGCGCCAGCAGCCCCGGGGCAGGAGTACCCTACGAGCAGTACTTC. Translating gives CASSPGAGVPYEQYF.

The genes are TRBV4-1 and TRBJ2-5, with D hard to call. The CDR3 is 17 residues long. The germline V gene encodes CDR1 MGHRA and CDR2 YSYEKL. Trimming removed 1 base from V and 0 bases from J, with 15 bases in between. The CDR3 region is CASSQGANHWYQETQYF. The CDR3 coding sequence is TGCGCCAGCAGCCAAGGGGCGAACCATTGGTACCAAGAGACCCAGTACTTC.

This clonotype has at least ten counts. The rearrangement joins TRBV28 to TRBJ1-5; 7 bases align to TRBD1. V lost 10 bases to trimming and J lost 3 bases; unmatched junction nucleotides: 6. CDR3 size: 13 residues. The germline gives CDR1 MDHEN, CDR2 SYDVKM. The CDR3 bases are TGTGCCATTCGGACAGGCAACAATCAGCCCCAGCATTTT. Translated: CAIRTGNNQPQHF.

This clonotype was counted at least ten times. This chain uses TRBV5-1 with TRBJ2-7; maybe TRBD1 (5 bases). CDR3 length: 14 amino acids. Per the germline V gene, CDR1 is SGHRS and CDR2 is YFSETQ. The ends were cut back, 0 bases at V and 4 bases at J, with 11 bases in the middle. For the CDR3, the DNA is TGCGCCAGCAGCTTGGCCTTTCAGGGATACGAGCAGTACTTC. Protein: CASSLAFQGYEQYF.

In this sample, this clonotype turned up many times. This rearrangement joins TRBV29-1 to TRBJ1-2; D call uncertain. Germline assignment: CDR1 SQVTM and CDR2 ANQGSEA. The CDR3 loop spans 17 amino acids. V dropped 0 bases and J dropped 3 bases, with 20 bases sitting between them. CDR3 in amino acids: CSVEDPYGQSNDYGYTF. DNA for the CDR3: TGCAGCGTTGAAGATCCGTACGGGCAGTCAAACGACTATGGCTACACCTTC.

The chain uses TRBV20-1 and TRBJ1-2; a possible D gene is TRBD1 (5 bases). The CDR3 runs 15 residues. Deletions cut 1 base from V and 8 bases from J, with 20 bases between. Looked up from germline, CDR1 is DFQATT and CDR2 is SNEGSKA (reference sequence). CDR3 coding DNA: TGCAGTGCTAGAGCTGAGCGGGACGGCCTAGGGGGCTACACCTTC. This gives the protein CSARAERDGLGGYTF.

This clonotype was seen repeatedly, ten times or more. The CDR3 reads CASSYKSGGVSEQYF. Here the CDR3 DNA reads TGTGCCAGCAGTTACAAGTCCGGAGGGGTAAGCGAGCAGTACTTC. The chain combines TRBV6-1 with TRBJ2-7; tentatively, D is TRBD2 (6 bases). In germline, CDR1 is MNHNS, CDR2 SASEGT. V was cut by 5 bases and J by 6 bases, with 20 bases left in between. This CDR3 spans 15 amino acids.

The V call is TRBV29-1, the J call TRBJ2-1; D is unresolved. V was trimmed by 2 bases and J by 6 bases, leaving 8 bases between them. Per germline, CDR1 SQVTM and CDR2 ANQGSEA. There are 12 residues in the CDR3. Here the CDR3 DNA reads TGCAGCGTTGAACTGAGTTTCAATGAGCAGTTCTTC. Protein sequence: CSVELSFNEQFF.

This clonotype has ten or more counts. This chain links TRBV28 with TRBJ2-3; no clear D. This CDR3 has 15 residues. CDR1 and CDR2 from the germline V gene are MDHEN and SYDVKM. The germline V and J ends were trimmed by 5 bases and 1 base, with 13 bases remaining between them. The CDR3 coding sequence is TGTGCCAGCAGTCCCCTGGTTTTTCGCACAGATACGCAGTATTTT. This encodes CASSPLVFRTDTQYF. Full variable domain (remainder filled in from reference TRBV28 and TRBJ2-3): DVKVTQSSRYLVKRTGEKVFLECVQDMDHENMFWYRQDPGLGLRLIYFSYDVKMKEKGDIPEGYSVSREKKERFSLILESASTNQTSMYLCASSPLVFRTDTQYFGPGTRLTVL.

J is TRBJ2-5 and V is TRBV9; D is unresolved. Germline assignment: CDR1 SGDLS and CDR2 YYNGEE. The CDR3 has 14 residues. Trimming took 0 bases from V and 5 from J, leaving 11 bases between them. The CDR3 loop is CASSVGTGTETQYF. CDR3 sequence (DNA): TGTGCCAGCAGCGTAGGTACGGGTACGGAGACCCAGTACTTC.

This clonotype has ten or more counts. This sequence joins TRBV30 and TRBJ2-1; possibly TRBD2 for D (5 bases). Germline CDR1 reads GTSNPN; CDR2 reads SVGIG (reference sequence). The CDR3 covers 15 residues. The V and J ends lost 2 bases and 0 bases respectively, with 11 bases between them. The CDR3 is CAWSRGRSSYNEQFF. DNA for the CDR3: TGTGCCTGGAGTCGAGGGCGCAGCTCCTACAATGAGCAGTTCTTC. Full variable domain (missing parts from reference TRBV30 and TRBJ2-1): SQTIHQWPATLVQPVGSPLSLECTVEGTSNPNLYWYRQAAGRGLQLLFYSVGIGQISSEVPQNLSASRPQDRQFILSSKKLLLSDSGFYLCAWSRGRSSYNEQFFGPGTRLTVL.

The genes are TRBV5-1 and TRBJ1-2, with D perhaps TRBD1 (6 bases). The CDR3 runs 12 residues. V was shortened by 4 bases and J by 5 bases, with 9 bases between the two germline ends. Germline loops: CDR1 SGHRS, CDR2 YFSETQ. Here the CDR3 reads CASSKDRYGYTF. As DNA, the CDR3 is TGCGCCAGCAGCAAGGACAGATATGGCTACACCTTC.

This clonotype was found many times. The chain employs TRBV5-6 and TRBJ2-5; D possibly corresponds to TRBD2 (6 bases). The V and J ends lost 4 bases and 4 bases respectively, with 14 bases between them. The CDR3 sequence is 14 residues long. Per the germline V gene, CDR1 is SGHDT and CDR2 is YYEEEE. CDR3 residues: CASSPVGGGETQYF. In DNA form, the CDR3 reads TGTGCCAGCAGCCCTGTGGGGGGAGGAGAGACCCAGTACTTC.

This clonotype was detected a few times. The V call is TRBV19, the J call TRBJ1-5, with D unresolved. Germline CDR1 is LNHDA and CDR2 is SQIVND (reference sequence). This CDR3 spans 14 amino acids. V was trimmed by 4 bases and J by 7 bases, leaving 14 bases between them. CDR3 sequence reads: CASSTLSQFQPQHF. The CDR3 coding sequence is TGTGCCAGTAGTACCCTTTCTCAGTTCCAGCCCCAGCATTTT.

J is TRBJ1-1 and V is TRBV6-5; unclear D gene. V lost 2 bases, J lost 3 bases, and 10 bases lay in between. The CDR3 has 14 residues. Germline values: CDR1 MNHEY, CDR2 SVGAGI. CDR3 protein: CASSYLGRDTEAFF. For the CDR3, the DNA is TGTGCCAGCAGTTACCTCGGGCGGGACACTGAAGCTTTCTTT.

This clonotype was recorded a few times. The chain carries TRBV5-6 and TRBJ2-7, with D perhaps matching TRBD2 (7 bases). The V gene lost 3 bases and the J gene lost 2 bases, with 15 bases spanning the gap. Germline assignment: CDR1 SGHDT and CDR2 YYEEEE. CDR3 length: 15 amino acids. The CDR3 region has the DNA TGTGCCAGCAGCTGGGGGGGGGCAACGACCTACGAGCAGTACTTC. Protein product: CASSWGGATTYEQYF.

This clonotype has more than one count but fewer than ten. Written as DNA, the CDR3 is TGCGCCAGCAGCCAAGAAACGCCAACTAACTATGGCTACACCTTC. Amino acid sequence: CASSQETPTNYGYTF. V usage is TRBV4-3 and J usage is TRBJ1-2, with D unresolved. V was cut by 0 bases and J by 0 bases, with 8 bases left in between. The CDR3 loop spans 15 amino acids. Germline CDR1 reads LGHNA; CDR2 reads YSLEER.

This clonotype was seen more than once but under ten times. The chain combines TRBV28 with TRBJ2-2; D perhaps matches TRBD2 (5 bases). Germline V gives CDR1 MDHEN, CDR2 SYDVKM. Trimming stripped 3 bases from V and 7 bases from J, with 12 bases between. The CDR3 has 14 residues. The CDR3 DNA reads TGTGCCAGCAGTTTCCGGCGGGTCAACGGGGAGCTGTTTTTT. This gives the protein CASSFRRVNGELFF.

This clonotype showed up many times. This chain uses TRBV12-3 or TRBV12-4 with TRBJ1-5; D call uncertain. The CDR3 spans 13 residues. Deletions cut 6 bases from V and 6 bases from J, with 12 bases between. Written as DNA, the CDR3 is TGTGCCAGCAGCGGAGGTATAACTCAGCCCCAGCATTTT. Translated, it gives CASSGGITQPQHF.

The chain links TRBV10-2 to TRBJ2-1; no clear D gene. The V gene lost 4 bases and the J gene lost 8 bases, with 9 bases spanning the gap. Germline CDR1 and CDR2: WSHSY and SAAADI. CDR3 length: 12 residues. The chain's CDR3 is CASSGSTYEQFF. The DNA of the CDR3 is TGCGCCAGCAGTGGTTCGACCTATGAGCAGTTCTTC.